A selection of T cell receptor beta chains follows, all from one sample in a study of T cell clones after liver transplantation. Profiled with immunoSEQ multiplex PCR; TCRdb holds only in-frame clones, not every one. The profile shows tens of thousands of clones, about four fifths of them singletons. Sequences were derived from CD4+ T cells from blood, sampled 12 months after liver transplant. The receptors were gathered from a human patient who received a liver transplant. Among the T cells, some may be from the graft donor. CDR3s include the opening cysteine and the closing phenylalanine or tryptophan. A D gene is named only where the DNA matches it firmly. Rows give clone size only sometimes, using once, few, many, or a class for an expanded clone.

D gene: -
J gene: TRBJ2-3
clone size: once
V gene: TRBV10-3
CDR3 DNA: TGTGCCATCAGTGATGTAGCGGATCCCACAGATACGCAGTATTTT
CDR3 protein: CAISDVADPTDTQYF

D gene: -
J gene: TRBJ1-2
clone size: once
V gene: TRBV29-1
CDR3 DNA: TGCAGCGTTGTCGCACGGTCTAACTATGGCTACACCTTC
CDR3 protein: CSVVARSNYGYTF

D gene: -
J gene: TRBJ2-2
clone size: once
V gene: TRBV14
CDR3 DNA: TGTGCCAGCAGTCGCAAAACCCCGGGACCCCTAATCGCCACCGGGGAGCTGTTTTTT
CDR3 protein: CASSRKTPGPLIATGELFF

D gene: -
J gene: TRBJ1-5
clone size: -
V gene: TRBV7-8
CDR3 DNA: TGTGCCAGCAGCTCCCGGGAGGGGGGCTCGTACAATCAGCCCCAGCATTTT
CDR3 protein: CASSSREGGSYNQPQHF

D gene: TRBD2
J gene: TRBJ2-7
clone size: -
V gene: TRBV4-1
CDR3 DNA: TGCGCCAGCAGCCAGACGGGAGGCTACGAGCAGTACTTC
CDR3 protein: CASSQTGGYEQYF

D gene: -
J gene: TRBJ1-1
clone size: -
V gene: TRBV9
CDR3 DNA: TGTGCCAGCAGCCTCTCCGGGCGTCAGTTGAACACTGAAGCTTTCTTT
CDR3 protein: CASSLSGRQLNTEAFF

D gene: -
J gene: TRBJ2-5
clone size: -
V gene: TRBV6-6
CDR3 DNA: TGTGCCAGCAGTTACTCGATAGCGATACTCCAAGAGACCCAGTACTTC
CDR3 protein: CASSYSIAILQETQYF

D gene: -
J gene: TRBJ2-7
clone size: -
V gene: TRBV5-1
CDR3 DNA: TGCGCCAGCAGCTTGGAGGGGGACTGGGACGAGCAGTACTTC
CDR3 protein: CASSLEGDWDEQYF

D gene: TRBD1
J gene: TRBJ2-7
clone size: -
V gene: TRBV28
CDR3 DNA: TGTGCCAGCAGTTCGGCCCAGGGACAGTCCTACGAGCAGTACTTC
CDR3 protein: CASSSAQGQSYEQYF

D gene: TRBD1
J gene: TRBJ1-1
clone size: -
V gene: TRBV2
CDR3 DNA: TGTGCCAGCAGTGAGAGACAGGGTATGAACACTGAAGCTTTCTTT
CDR3 protein: CASSERQGMNTEAFF

D gene: TRBD1
J gene: TRBJ1-1
clone size: -
V gene: TRBV5-1
CDR3 DNA: TGCGCCAGCAGCTTGGGGGGACAGGGGAATACTGAAGCTTTCTTT
CDR3 protein: CASSLGGQGNTEAFF

D gene: -
J gene: TRBJ2-4
clone size: -
V gene: TRBV2
CDR3 DNA: TGTGCCAGCAGTGAACAGGGAGTGGGAAACATTCAGTACTTC
CDR3 protein: CASSEQGVGNIQYF

D gene: -
J gene: TRBJ2-6
clone size: -
V gene: TRBV1
CDR3 DNA: TGCACCCAGCAGTGCACGACGTTTGTGCACAGTCGGGCCAACGTCCTGACTTTC
CDR3 protein: CTQQCTTFVHSRANVLTF

D gene: TRBD1
J gene: TRBJ2-1
clone size: once
V gene: TRBV14
CDR3 DNA: TGTGCCAGCAGCCACCTAACTTGGACAGGGGAAAATGAGCAGTTCTTC
CDR3 protein: CASSHLTWTGENEQFF

D gene: -
J gene: TRBJ2-7
clone size: -
V gene: TRBV5-1
CDR3 DNA: TGCGCCAGCAGTGTCTACAGCGTTGACTACGAGCAGTACTTC
CDR3 protein: CASSVYSVDYEQYF